These 26 T cell receptor beta chains share one sample of origin, sequenced in a study of cytomegalovirus exposure and HLA in healthy donors. Profiled with immunoSEQ multiplex PCR; TCRdb holds only in-frame clones, not every one. The sample consists of 90,000 to 150,000 clones, 80% to 90% of them appearing once. The sequencing sample was made of PBMCs. The receptors derive from a man between 18 and 29 years old in good health and CMV-seropositive.

This rearrangement joins TRBV10-3 to TRBJ1-1; D gene ambiguous. V shed 5 bases and J shed 5 bases, with 12 bases lying between them. CDR1 and CDR2 from the germline V gene are ENHRY and SYGVKD. The CDR3 spans 13 residues. CDR3 loop: CAISPSSGTEAFF. The DNA of the CDR3 is TGTGCCATCAGTCCCTCCTCCGGGACTGAAGCTTTCTTT.

The chain links TRBV27 to TRBJ1-1; no clear D. The germline V gene has CDR1 MNHEY and CDR2 SMNVEV (reference sequence). Trimming took off 2 bases at V and 0 bases at J, with 10 bases between the two ends. The CDR3 extends over 15 amino acids. The CDR3 sequence is CASSLAAGVNTEAFF. For the CDR3, the DNA is TGTGCCAGCAGTTTAGCGGCCGGGGTGAACACTGAAGCTTTCTTT.

At least ten counts were recorded for this clone. This chain uses TRBV7-2 with TRBJ2-7; possibly TRBD2 for D (5 bases). The V gene lost 4 bases and the J gene lost 4 bases, with 14 bases spanning the gap. The CDR3 length is 14 residues. Germline V gives CDR1 SGHTA, CDR2 FQGNSA. As DNA, the CDR3 is TGTGCCAGCAGCTCCGGACTCTCCGGGTACGAGCAGTACTTC. Translated: CASSSGLSGYEQYF.

The gene calls are TRBV6-6 and TRBJ1-2, with 7 bases fitting TRBD1. J was trimmed by 6 bases and V by 6 bases; bases with no gene match: 16. Germline CDR1 MNHNY, CDR2 SVGAGI (reference sequence). CDR3 size: 16 residues. CDR3 sequence: CASSWDRTSDINGYTF. The CDR3 DNA reads TGTGCCAGCAGCTGGGACAGAACTTCCGATATAAATGGCTACACCTTC.

This chain links TRBV21-1 with TRBJ2-7; the tabulated D call, TRBD2, remains unverified against the DNA. TRBV21-1 is reported as a pseudogene. The CDR3 is made up of 16 amino acids. The DNA of the CDR3 is TGTGCCAGCAGCCCCACCCCAAGCGGGGGGCTCTACGAGCAGTACTTC. This translates into CASSPTPSGGLYEQYF.

Only one count was recorded for this clone. V and J are TRBV2 and TRBJ2-7; TRBD1 agrees at 8 bases. The CDR3 is made up of 16 amino acids. V shed 1 base, J shed 4 bases, and the junction held 9 bases outside the gene matches. Germline CDR1 SNHLY, CDR2 FYNNEI. The CDR3 here is CASSEEEDRVLYEQYF. DNA of the CDR3: TGTGCCAGCAGTGAAGAAGAGGACAGGGTGTTATACGAGCAGTACTTC.

The V and J genes are TRBV4-1 and TRBJ1-5; the D gene is possibly TRBD1 (6 bases). V dropped 4 bases and J dropped 4 bases, with 14 bases sitting between them. The V gene's germline CDR1 is MGHRA and CDR2 YSYEKL. This CDR3 has 15 residues. The CDR3 DNA follows: TGCGCCAGCAGCCGCGTAGGGGGGGGGAATCAGCCCCAGCATTTT. Protein: CASSRVGGGNQPQHF.

V usage is TRBV30 and J usage is TRBJ2-7, with 7 bases that match TRBD1. This CDR3 has 13 residues. Germline-derived CDR1 and CDR2 are GTSNPN and SVGIG (reference sequence). J lost 6 bases, V lost 3 bases, and 8 bases had no gene match. The CDR3 region has the DNA TGTGCCTGGAGGGTAAAGGGGGCGCCCGAGCAGTACTTC. It is translated as CAWRVKGAPEQYF.

This chain links TRBV7-8 with TRBJ2-1, with a possible D match to TRBD1 (6 bases). V gave up 3 bases and J gave up 5 bases, with 11 bases separating them. Germline V gives CDR1 SGHVS, CDR2 FQNEAQ. This CDR3 has 14 residues. CDR3 protein: CASSFSRGNNEQFF. CDR3 sequence (DNA): TGTGCCAGCAGCTTCTCCAGGGGTAACAATGAGCAGTTCTTC. Together with reference TRBV7-8 and TRBJ2-1, the CDR3 gives the full variable domain: GAGVSQSPRYKVAKRGQDVALRCDPISGHVSLFWYQQALGQGPEFLTYFQNEAQLDKSGLPSDRFFAERPEGSVSTLKIQRTQQEDSAVYLCASSFSRGNNEQFFGPGTRLTVL.

This clone has only a few counts. CDR3 loop: CASSRTGKVSPLHF. The CDR3 nucleotides are TGTGCCAGCAGCCGGACAGGGAAGGTGTCACCCCTCCACTTT. V gene TRBV7-9 combines with J gene TRBJ1-6; 8 positions agree with TRBD1. With V trimmed by 5 bases and J by 10 bases, 7 bases remained unmatched. The CDR3 contains 14 residues. Germline lookup yields CDR1 SEHNR and CDR2 FQNEAQ (reference sequence).

The chain joins TRBV4-3 to TRBJ1-2, with no clear D. Germline V lookup: CDR1 LGHNA, CDR2 YSLEER. This CDR3 is 13 amino acids long. Trimming removed 0 bases at V and 8 bases at J, with 10 bases between. The DNA of the CDR3 is TGCGCCAGCAGCCAAGATGCGGCCCGGGGCTACACCTTC. As protein: CASSQDAARGYTF.

The chain joins TRBV5-1 to TRBJ2-7, with D possibly matching TRBD2 (5 bases). Trimming removed 0 bases at V and 7 bases at J, with 17 bases between. The germline CDR1 and CDR2 sequences are SGHRS and YFSETQ. CDR3 length equals 15 residues. The CDR3 sequence is CASSLEGDPGVEQYF. The CDR3 bases are TGCGCCAGCAGCTTGGAGGGTGATCCCGGGGTAGAGCAGTACTTC.

The chain links TRBV7-9 to TRBJ2-7, with TRBD2 identical over 7 bases. The CDR3 runs 17 residues. Germline CDR1 is SEHNR and CDR2 is FQNEAQ (reference sequence). The junction had 13 bases not matched to a gene; V was cut back by 5 bases and J by 0 bases. The CDR3 region is CASSPRMGTTRSYEQYF. The CDR3 coding sequence is TGTGCCAGCAGCCCAAGGATGGGGACTACGCGCTCCTACGAGCAGTACTTC.

The CDR3 region is CASSLGVRGQGGSLNTQYF. CDR3 sequence (DNA): TGTGCCAGCAGCTTAGGCGTAAGGGGGCAGGGAGGCTCCTTGAATACGCAGTATTTT. The chain links TRBV7-2 to TRBJ2-3; possible D gene TRBD1, 7 bases. Trimming stripped 1 base from V and 7 bases from J, with 27 bases between. The CDR3 spans 19 residues. CDR1 SGHTA and CDR2 FQGNSA come from the germline V gene.

J is TRBJ1-6 and V is TRBV27; no firm D call. From germline, CDR1 is MNHEY and CDR2 SMNVEV (reference sequence). The CDR3 has 13 amino acids. V was trimmed by 2 bases and J by 6 bases, leaving 5 bases between them. The CDR3 sequence: CASSLLSNSPLHF. The CDR3 DNA reads TGTGCCAGCAGTTTACTCTCTAATTCACCCCTCCACTTT.

The chain links TRBV18 to TRBJ1-1; no clear D. The germline V gene encodes CDR1 KGHSH and CDR2 LQKENI. The CDR3 has 15 amino acids. V lost 4 bases, J lost 1 base, and 13 bases lay in between. In DNA form, the CDR3 reads TGTGCCAGCTCACTTGAACCGGGTACGAACACTGAAGCTTTCTTT. It codes for CASSLEPGTNTEAFF.

The table lists this clone with a count of one. J is TRBJ2-2 and V is TRBV11-3; TRBD1 agrees at 10 bases. Germline V lookup: CDR1 SGHNT, CDR2 YENEEA. The V gene end was trimmed by 5 bases and the J gene end by 6 bases; junction bases not matched to a gene: 6. The CDR3 runs 15 residues. CDR3 sequence: CASSQGDRGSGELFF. For the CDR3, the DNA is TGTGCCAGCAGCCAGGGGGACAGGGGCTCCGGGGAGCTGTTTTTT.

V usage is TRBV10-1 and J usage is TRBJ2-1; 9 nucleotides agree with TRBD1. This CDR3 spans 13 amino acids. Trimming cost V 5 bases and J 6 bases; bases outside gene matches: 2. Germline CDR1 WNHNN, CDR2 SYGVQD (reference sequence). In DNA, the CDR3 is TGCGCCAGCAGTTTACAGGGGGCCAATGAGCAGTTCTTC. It yields the protein CASSLQGANEQFF.

The V call is TRBV11-2, the J call TRBJ1-6, with 9 bases identical to TRBD1. Germline V gene sequence: CDR1 SGHAT, CDR2 FQNNGV. The CDR3 length is 19 residues. V lost 6 bases to trimming and J lost 14 bases; unmatched junction nucleotides: 26. The CDR3 nucleotides are TGTGCCAGCAGTACCGGACAGGGGCTTCAGTCGCGCCCCTCCCAGGCCCTCCACTTT. It is translated as CASSTGQGLQSRPSQALHF.

The chain has TRBV7-8 and TRBJ2-1; TRBD2 aligns across 8 bases. The CDR3 covers 17 residues. The germline gives CDR1 SGHVS, CDR2 FQNEAQ. The junction had 5 bases not matched to a gene; V was cut back by 1 base and J by 0 bases. In DNA, the CDR3 is TGTGCCAGCAGCTTAGTGGTAGCGGGGTTCTCCTACAATGAGCAGTTCTTC. It codes for CASSLVVAGFSYNEQFF.

The V call is TRBV11-2, the J call TRBJ1-6; perhaps TRBD1 as D (6 bases). The germline V gene has CDR1 SGHAT and CDR2 FQNNGV. The CDR3 is 15 residues long. Between the trimmed V and J ends, which lost 5 bases and 4 bases, there was a span of 12 bases. The CDR3 bases are TGTGCCAGCAGCCCCCACGGACAGTATAATTCACCCCTCCACTTT. This encodes CASSPHGQYNSPLHF.

V usage is TRBV5-1 and J usage is TRBJ1-1, with a possible D match to TRBD1 (6 bases). Germline loops: CDR1 SGHRS, CDR2 YFSETQ. The V and J ends lost 1 base and 3 bases respectively, with 10 bases between them. There are 14 residues in the CDR3. The CDR3 protein is CASSLKAGDTEAFF. CDR3 DNA: TGCGCCAGCAGCTTGAAAGCAGGGGACACTGAAGCTTTCTTT.

The V and J genes are TRBV7-9 and TRBJ2-5; 8 nucleotides match TRBD1. CDR1 is SEHNR, CDR2 FQNEAQ, per germline (reference sequence). The ends lost 1 base at V and 5 bases at J; junction bases unmatched: 0. There are 13 residues in the CDR3. The CDR3 sequence: CASSLGQGETQYF. CDR3 sequence (DNA): TGTGCCAGCAGCTTAGGACAGGGGGAGACCCAGTACTTC.

The chain recombines TRBV11-1 with TRBJ2-7, with 10 bases aligning to TRBD1. The V segment lost 5 bases and the J segment 2 bases; nucleotides outside the gene matches: 3. The CDR3 loop spans 14 amino acids. CDR1 and CDR2 from the germline V gene are SGHAT and FQDESV (reference sequence). CDR3 sequence: CASSPTGGAYEQYF. CDR3 DNA sequence: TGTGCCAGCAGCCCGACAGGGGGCGCCTACGAGCAGTACTTC.

Turning to this clone: The sample contains more than one DNA sequence encoding this CDR3. The V call is TRBV2, the J call TRBJ2-3, with 13 bases fitting TRBD2. The CDR3 totals 16 residues. After removal of 5 bases from V and 6 bases from J, the junction contained 8 bases not matched to a gene. Germline loops: CDR1 SNHLY, CDR2 FYNNEI. The DNA of the CDR3 is TGTGCCAGCAGTCCTAGGACTAGCGGGGGAGAGGATACGCAGTATTTT. It is translated as CASSPRTSGGEDTQYF.

V and J are TRBV5-1 and TRBJ2-6; tentatively, D is TRBD1 (6 bases). V shed 0 bases and J shed 1 base, with 11 bases lying between them. This CDR3 region has 17 residues. Germline assignment: CDR1 SGHRS and CDR2 YFSETQ. CDR3 amino acids: CASSLVGGGSGANVLTF. In DNA, the CDR3 is TGCGCCAGCAGCTTGGTTGGGGGCGGTTCTGGGGCCAACGTCCTGACTTTC.